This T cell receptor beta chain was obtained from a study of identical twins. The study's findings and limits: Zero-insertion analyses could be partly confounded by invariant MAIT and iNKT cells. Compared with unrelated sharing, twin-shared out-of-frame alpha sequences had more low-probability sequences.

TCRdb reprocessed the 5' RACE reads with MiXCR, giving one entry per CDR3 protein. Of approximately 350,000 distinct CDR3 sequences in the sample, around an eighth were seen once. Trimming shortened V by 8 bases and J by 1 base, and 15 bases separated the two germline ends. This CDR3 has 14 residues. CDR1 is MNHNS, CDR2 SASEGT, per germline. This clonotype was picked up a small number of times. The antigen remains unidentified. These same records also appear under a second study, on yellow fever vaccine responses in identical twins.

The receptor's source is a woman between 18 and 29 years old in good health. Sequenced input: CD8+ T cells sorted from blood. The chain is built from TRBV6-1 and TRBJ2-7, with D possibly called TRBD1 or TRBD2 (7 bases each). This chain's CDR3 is CASQRQGGSYEQYF. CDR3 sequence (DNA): TGTGCCAGCCAAAGACAGGGAGGGTCCTACGAGCAGTACTTC.